This T cell receptor beta chain was sequenced during a study of cytomegalovirus exposure and HLA in healthy donors. Study-wide points: According to a subsequent analysis, TCR clusters from the first cohort were inclined to appear together in the 120 validation repertoires. Among TCR sequences, most were rare, though some public TCRs appeared in many donors.

Comment on this clone: Antigen unknown.

Profiling relied on immunoSEQ multiplex PCR, and the TCRdb table lists in-frame clones only, not all of them. The table lists around 250,000 clones, less than 95% of them singletons. The sequence was obtained from a woman between 25 and 40 years old in good health and CMV-seronegative. The sample consisted of PBMCs.

The CDR3 loop reads CASSAQGAQSDTQYF. CDR3 coding DNA: TGTGCCAGCAGCGCCCAGGGGGCACAGTCAGATACGCAGTATTTT. J is TRBJ2-3 and V is TRBV9, with 8 bases identical to TRBD1. J gave up 4 bases and V 3 bases, and 7 bases lay outside the gene matches. This CDR3 is built from 15 residues. CDR1 is SGDLS and CDR2 is YYNGEE in the germline V gene.